The T cell receptor (beta chain) under discussion was sequenced for a study of blood T cell repertoires in COVID-19. Repertoires were generated with immunoSEQ multiplex PCR, while TCRdb's copy carries only in-frame clones and drops some. The profile shows 150,000 to 200,000 clones, 80% to 90% of them singletons. The CDR3 is made up of 10 amino acids. Germline CDR1 is LNHDA and CDR2 is SQIVND (reference sequence). With 6 bases removed from V and 9 bases from J, the gap between germline ends came to 8 bases. This clonotype originated in a woman between 70 and 85 years old with COVID-19, enrolled during active disease. Sequenced material: peripheral blood. The rearrangement uses TRBV19 and TRBJ1-1; D uncertain. The CDR3 loop reads CASSRGKAFF. The CDR3 bases are TGTGCCAGTAGCCGCGGGAAAGCTTTCTTT.